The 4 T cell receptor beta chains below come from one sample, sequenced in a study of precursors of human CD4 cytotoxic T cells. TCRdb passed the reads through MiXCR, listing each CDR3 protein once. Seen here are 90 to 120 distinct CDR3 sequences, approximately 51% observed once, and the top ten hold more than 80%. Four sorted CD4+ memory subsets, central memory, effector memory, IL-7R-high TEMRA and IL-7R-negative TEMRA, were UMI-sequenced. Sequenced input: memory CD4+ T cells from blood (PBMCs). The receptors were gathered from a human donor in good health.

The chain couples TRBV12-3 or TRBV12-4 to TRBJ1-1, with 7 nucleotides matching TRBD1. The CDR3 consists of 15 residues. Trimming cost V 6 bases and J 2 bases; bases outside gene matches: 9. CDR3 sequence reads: CASRADGTENTEAFF. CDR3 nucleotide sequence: TGTGCCAGCAGGGCCGACGGGACAGAAAACACTGAAGCTTTCTTT.

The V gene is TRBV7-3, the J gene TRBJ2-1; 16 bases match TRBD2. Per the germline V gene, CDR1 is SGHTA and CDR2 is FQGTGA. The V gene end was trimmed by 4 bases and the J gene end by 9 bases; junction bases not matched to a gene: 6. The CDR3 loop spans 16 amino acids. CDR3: CASSSSGLAGGGEQFF. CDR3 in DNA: TGTGCCAGCAGCTCTTCGGGACTAGCGGGAGGGGGTGAGCAGTTCTTC. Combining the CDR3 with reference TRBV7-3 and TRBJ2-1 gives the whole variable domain GAGVSQTPSNKVTEKGKYVELRCDPISGHTALYWYRQSLGQGPEFLIYFQGTGAADDSGLPNDRFFAVRPEGSVSTLKIQRTERGDSAVYLCASSSSGLAGGGEQFFGPGTRLTVL.

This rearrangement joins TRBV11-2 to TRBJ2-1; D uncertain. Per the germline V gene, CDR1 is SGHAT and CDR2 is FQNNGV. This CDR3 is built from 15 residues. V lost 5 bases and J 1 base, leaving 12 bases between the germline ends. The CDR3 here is CASSLSTVSYNEQFF. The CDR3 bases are TGTGCCAGCAGCCTCTCGACGGTGTCCTACAATGAGCAGTTCTTC.

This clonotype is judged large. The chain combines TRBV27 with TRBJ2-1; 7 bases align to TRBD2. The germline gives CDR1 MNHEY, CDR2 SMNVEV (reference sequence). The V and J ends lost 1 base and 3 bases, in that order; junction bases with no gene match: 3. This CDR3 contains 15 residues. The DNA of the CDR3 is TGTGCCAGCAGTTTATGGGGGGGAGACTACAATGAGCAGTTCTTC. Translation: CASSLWGGDYNEQFF.